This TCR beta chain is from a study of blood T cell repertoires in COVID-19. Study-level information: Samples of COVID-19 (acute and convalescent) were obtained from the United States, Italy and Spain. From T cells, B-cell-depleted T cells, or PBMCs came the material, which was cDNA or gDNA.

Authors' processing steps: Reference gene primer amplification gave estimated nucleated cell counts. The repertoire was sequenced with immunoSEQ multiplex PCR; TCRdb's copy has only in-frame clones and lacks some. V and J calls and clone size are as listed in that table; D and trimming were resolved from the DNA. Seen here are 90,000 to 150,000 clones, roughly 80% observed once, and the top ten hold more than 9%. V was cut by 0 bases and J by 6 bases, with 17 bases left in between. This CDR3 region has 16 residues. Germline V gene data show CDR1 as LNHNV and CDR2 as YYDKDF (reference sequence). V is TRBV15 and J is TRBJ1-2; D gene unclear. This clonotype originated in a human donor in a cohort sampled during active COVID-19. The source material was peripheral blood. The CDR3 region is CATSRDLLLEGDGYTF. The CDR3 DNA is TGTGCCACCAGCAGAGACCTCCTACTGGAAGGAGATGGCTACACCTTC. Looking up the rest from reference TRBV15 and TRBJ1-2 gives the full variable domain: DAMVIQNPRYQVTQFGKPVTLSCSQTLNHNVMYWYQQKSSQAPKLLFHYYDKDFNNEADTPDNFQSRRPNTSFCFLDIRSPGLGDTAMYLCATSRDLLLEGDGYTFGSGTRLTVV.